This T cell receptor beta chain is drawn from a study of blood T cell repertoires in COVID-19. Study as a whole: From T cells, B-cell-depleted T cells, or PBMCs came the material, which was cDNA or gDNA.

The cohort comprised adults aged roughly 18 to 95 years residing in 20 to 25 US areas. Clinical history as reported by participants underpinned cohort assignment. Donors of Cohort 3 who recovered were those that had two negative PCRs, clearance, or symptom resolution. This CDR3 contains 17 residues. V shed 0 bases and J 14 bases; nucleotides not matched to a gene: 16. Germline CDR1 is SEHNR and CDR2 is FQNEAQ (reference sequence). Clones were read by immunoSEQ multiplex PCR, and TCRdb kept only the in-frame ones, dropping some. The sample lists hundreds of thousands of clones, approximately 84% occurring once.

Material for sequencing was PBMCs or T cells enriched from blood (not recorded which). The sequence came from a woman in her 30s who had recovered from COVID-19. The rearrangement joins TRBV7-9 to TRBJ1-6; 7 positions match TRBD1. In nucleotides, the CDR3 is TGTGCCAGCAGCTTAGCTGCTTCCGACAGGGTCACGATCACCCTCCACTTT. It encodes CASSLAASDRVTITLHF.